A single T cell receptor beta chain is shown here with its context. Antigen unknown. The data are from a study of cytomegalovirus exposure and HLA in healthy donors. General study points: Rarity marked most TCR sequences, yet some public TCRs occurred in many donors.

V was clipped by 3 bases and J by 0 bases, with 18 bases between them. Germline CDR1 and CDR2: KGHSH and LQKENI. The CDR3 length is 18 residues. This table comes from immunoSEQ multiplex PCR, and its TCRdb copy is limited to in-frame clones, with some not included. Here the sample spans roughly 56,000 clones, about 91% being singletons. The rearrangement uses TRBV18 and TRBJ2-4; D possibly corresponds to TRBD1 (6 bases). The sequence was collected from a woman aged 30 to 39 in good health and CMV-seronegative. Sequences were obtained from PBMCs. The CDR3 bases are TGTGCCAGCTCACCGTGGGTCCAGGGGACGGGAGCCAAAAACATTCAGTACTTC. This codes for CASSPWVQGTGAKNIQYF.